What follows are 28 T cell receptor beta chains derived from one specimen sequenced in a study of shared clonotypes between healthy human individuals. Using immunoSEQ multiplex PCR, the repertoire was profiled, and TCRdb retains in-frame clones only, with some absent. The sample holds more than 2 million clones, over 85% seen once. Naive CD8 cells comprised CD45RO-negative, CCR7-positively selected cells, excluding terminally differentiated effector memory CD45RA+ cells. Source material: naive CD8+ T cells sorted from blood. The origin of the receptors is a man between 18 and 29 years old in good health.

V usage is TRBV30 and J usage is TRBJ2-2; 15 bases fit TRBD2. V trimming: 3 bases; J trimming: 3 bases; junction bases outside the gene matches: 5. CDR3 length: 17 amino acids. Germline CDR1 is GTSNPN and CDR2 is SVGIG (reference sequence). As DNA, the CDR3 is TGTGCCTGGAGAGGACTAGCGGGGGGGCCCGACACCGGGGAGCTGTTTTTT. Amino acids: CAWRGLAGGPDTGELFF. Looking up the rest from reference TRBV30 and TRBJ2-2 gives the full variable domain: SQTIHQWPATLVQPVGSPLSLECTVEGTSNPNLYWYRQAAGRGLQLLFYSVGIGQISSEVPQNLSASRPQDRQFILSSKKLLLSDSGFYLCAWRGLAGGPDTGELFFGEGSRLTVL.

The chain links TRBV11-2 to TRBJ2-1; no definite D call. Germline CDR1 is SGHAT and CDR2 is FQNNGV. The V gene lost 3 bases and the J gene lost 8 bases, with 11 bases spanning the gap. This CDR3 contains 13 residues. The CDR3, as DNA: TGTGCCAGCAGCTTTTCTCCAGAGGATGAGCAGTTCTTC. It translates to CASSFSPEDEQFF.

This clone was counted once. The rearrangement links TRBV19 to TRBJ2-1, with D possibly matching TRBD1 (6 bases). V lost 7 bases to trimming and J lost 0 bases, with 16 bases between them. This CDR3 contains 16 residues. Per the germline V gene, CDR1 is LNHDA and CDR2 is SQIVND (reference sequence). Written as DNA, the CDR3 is TGTGCCAGTACTGAAGACAGGCTCAGCTCCTACAATGAGCAGTTCTTC. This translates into CASTEDRLSSYNEQFF.

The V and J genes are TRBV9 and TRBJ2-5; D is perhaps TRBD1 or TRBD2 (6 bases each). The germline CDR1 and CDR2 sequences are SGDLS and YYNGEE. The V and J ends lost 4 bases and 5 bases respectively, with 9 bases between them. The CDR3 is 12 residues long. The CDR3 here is CASSPGAETQYF. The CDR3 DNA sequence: TGTGCCAGCAGCCCGGGGGCCGAGACCCAGTACTTC.

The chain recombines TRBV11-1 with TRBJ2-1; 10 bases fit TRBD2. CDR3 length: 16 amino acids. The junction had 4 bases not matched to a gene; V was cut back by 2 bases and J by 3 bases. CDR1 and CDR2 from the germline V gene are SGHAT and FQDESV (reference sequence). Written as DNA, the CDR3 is TGTGCCAGCAGCTTAAGCGGGGGGGCCTACTACAATGAGCAGTTCTTC. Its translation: CASSLSGGAYYNEQFF.

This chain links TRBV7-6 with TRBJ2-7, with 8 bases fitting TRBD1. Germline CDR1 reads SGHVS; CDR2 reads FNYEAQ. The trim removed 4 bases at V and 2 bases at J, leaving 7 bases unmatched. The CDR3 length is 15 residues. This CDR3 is CASSSRQGIPYEQYF. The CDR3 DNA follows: TGTGCCAGCAGCTCCCGACAGGGGATCCCCTACGAGCAGTACTTC. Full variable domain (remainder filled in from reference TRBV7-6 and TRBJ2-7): GAGVSQSPRYKVTKRGQDVALRCDPISGHVSLYWYRQALGQGPEFLTYFNYEAQQDKSGLPNDRFSAERPEGSISTLTIQRTEQRDSAMYRCASSSRQGIPYEQYFGPGTRLTVT.

The CDR3 bases are TGTGCCAGCAGTTTTAAGGGGAAGGGCTCCTACGAGCAGTACTTC. As protein: CASSFKGKGSYEQYF. J is TRBJ2-7 and V is TRBV27, with a possible D match to TRBD1 (5 bases). This CDR3 has 15 residues. Germline V gives CDR1 MNHEY, CDR2 SMNVEV (reference sequence). V lost 3 bases and J 0 bases, leaving 12 bases between the germline ends.

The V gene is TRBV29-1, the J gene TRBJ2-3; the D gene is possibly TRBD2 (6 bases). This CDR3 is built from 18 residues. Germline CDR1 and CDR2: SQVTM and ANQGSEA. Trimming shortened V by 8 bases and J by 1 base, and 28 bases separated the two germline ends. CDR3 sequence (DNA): TGCAGCCTTGCAGGTGGGTCCCACGGGGGTATACGCACAGATACGCAGTATTTT. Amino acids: CSLAGGSHGGIRTDTQYF.

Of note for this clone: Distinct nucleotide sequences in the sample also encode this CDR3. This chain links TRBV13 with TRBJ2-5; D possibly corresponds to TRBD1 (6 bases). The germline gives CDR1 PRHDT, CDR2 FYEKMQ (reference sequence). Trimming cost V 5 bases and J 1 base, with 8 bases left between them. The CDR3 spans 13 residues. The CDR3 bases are TGTGCCAGCAGCCAGGACAGCCAAGAGACCCAGTACTTC. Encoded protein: CASSQDSQETQYF.

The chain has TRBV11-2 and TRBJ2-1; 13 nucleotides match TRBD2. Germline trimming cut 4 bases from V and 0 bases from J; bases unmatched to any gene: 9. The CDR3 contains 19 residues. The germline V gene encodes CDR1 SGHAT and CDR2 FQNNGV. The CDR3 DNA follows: TGTGCCAGCAGCTCCGTCCCGGGACTAGCGGGAAACTCCTACAATGAGCAGTTCTTC. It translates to CASSSVPGLAGNSYNEQFF.

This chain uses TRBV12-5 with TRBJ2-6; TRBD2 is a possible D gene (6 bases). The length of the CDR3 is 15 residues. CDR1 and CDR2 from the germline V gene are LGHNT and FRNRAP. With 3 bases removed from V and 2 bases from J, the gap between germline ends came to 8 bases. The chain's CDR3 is CASGFGGTGANVLTF. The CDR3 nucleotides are TGTGCTAGTGGTTTCGGGGGAACTGGGGCCAACGTCCTGACTTTC.

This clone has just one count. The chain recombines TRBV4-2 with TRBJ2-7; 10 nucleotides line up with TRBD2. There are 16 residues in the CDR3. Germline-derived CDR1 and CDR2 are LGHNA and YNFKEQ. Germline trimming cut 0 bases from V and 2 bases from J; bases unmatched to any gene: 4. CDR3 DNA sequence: TGTGCCAGCAGCCAAGAAAGGAGCGGGGGGGCCTACGAGCAGTACTTC. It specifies CASSQERSGGAYEQYF.

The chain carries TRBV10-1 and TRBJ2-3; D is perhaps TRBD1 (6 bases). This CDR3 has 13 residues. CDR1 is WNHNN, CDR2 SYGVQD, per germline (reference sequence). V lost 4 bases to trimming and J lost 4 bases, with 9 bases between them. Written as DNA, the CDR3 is TGCGCCAGCAGTGGGGGGCCCGCAGATACGCAGTATTTT. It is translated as CASSGGPADTQYF.

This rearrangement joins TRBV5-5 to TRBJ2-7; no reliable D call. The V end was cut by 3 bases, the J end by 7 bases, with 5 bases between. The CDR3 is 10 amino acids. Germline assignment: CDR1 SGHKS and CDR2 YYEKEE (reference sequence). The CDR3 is CASSSVEQYF. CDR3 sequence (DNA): TGTGCCAGCAGCTCGGTGGAGCAGTACTTC.

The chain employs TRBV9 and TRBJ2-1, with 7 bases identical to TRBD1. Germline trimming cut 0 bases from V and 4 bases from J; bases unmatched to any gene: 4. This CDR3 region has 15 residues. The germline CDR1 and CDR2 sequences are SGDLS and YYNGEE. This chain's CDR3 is CASSVEGALYNEQFF. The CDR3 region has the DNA TGTGCCAGCAGCGTAGAGGGGGCGTTATACAATGAGCAGTTCTTC.

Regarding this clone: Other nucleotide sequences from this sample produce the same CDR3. The CDR3 is CASSIAGSNYGYTF. CDR3 bases: TGTGCCAGTAGTATAGCAGGGTCTAACTATGGCTACACCTTC. The chain employs TRBV19 and TRBJ1-2; TRBD1 might be the D (5 bases). Germline V gene data show CDR1 as LNHDA and CDR2 as SQIVND (reference sequence). The CDR3 consists of 14 residues. Trimming pared 1 base from V and 0 bases from J, leaving 6 bases between.

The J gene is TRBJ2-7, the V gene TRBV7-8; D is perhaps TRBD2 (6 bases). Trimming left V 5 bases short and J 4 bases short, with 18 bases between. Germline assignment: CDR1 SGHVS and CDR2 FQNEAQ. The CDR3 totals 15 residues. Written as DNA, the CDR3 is TGTGCCAGCAGCCAACCCTGGGAAGGGAGGTACGAGCAGTACTTC. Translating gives CASSQPWEGRYEQYF.

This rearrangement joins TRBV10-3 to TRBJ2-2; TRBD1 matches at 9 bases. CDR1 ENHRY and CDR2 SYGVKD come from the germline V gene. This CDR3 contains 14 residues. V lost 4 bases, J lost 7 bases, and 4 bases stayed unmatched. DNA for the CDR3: TGTGCCATCAGTGGCACAGGGGGCATCGGGGAGCTGTTTTTT. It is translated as CAISGTGGIGELFF.

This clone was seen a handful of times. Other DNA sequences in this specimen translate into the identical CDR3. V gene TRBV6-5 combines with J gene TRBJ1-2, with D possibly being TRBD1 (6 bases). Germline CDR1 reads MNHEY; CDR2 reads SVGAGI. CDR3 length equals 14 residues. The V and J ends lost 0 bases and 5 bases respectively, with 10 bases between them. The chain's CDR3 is CASSYSTGLYGYTF. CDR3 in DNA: TGTGCCAGCAGTTACTCGACAGGTCTTTATGGCTACACCTTC.

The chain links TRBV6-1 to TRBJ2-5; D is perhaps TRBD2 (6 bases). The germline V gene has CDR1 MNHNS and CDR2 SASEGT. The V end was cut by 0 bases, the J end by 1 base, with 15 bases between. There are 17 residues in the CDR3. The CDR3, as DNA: TGTGCCAGCAGTGAAGCAGTGGGACTCCCAATCCAAGAGACCCAGTACTTC. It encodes CASSEAVGLPIQETQYF.

CDR3 coding DNA: TGTGCCAGCAGCTTAGATCCGGGACAGCCCCTCTCTACCGGGGAGCTGTTTTTT. Translating it yields CASSLDPGQPLSTGELFF. The chain links TRBV13 to TRBJ2-2; 7 bases align to TRBD1. V dropped 1 base and J dropped 5; count of bases not matched to a gene: 13. The germline gives CDR1 PRHDT, CDR2 FYEKMQ (reference sequence). This CDR3 spans 18 amino acids.

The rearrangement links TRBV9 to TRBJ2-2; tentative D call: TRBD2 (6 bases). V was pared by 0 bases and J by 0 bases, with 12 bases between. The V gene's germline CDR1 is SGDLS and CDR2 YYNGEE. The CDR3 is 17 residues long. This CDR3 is CASSVGPRGPNTGELFF. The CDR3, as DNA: TGTGCCAGCAGCGTAGGCCCGCGGGGTCCGAACACCGGGGAGCTGTTTTTT.

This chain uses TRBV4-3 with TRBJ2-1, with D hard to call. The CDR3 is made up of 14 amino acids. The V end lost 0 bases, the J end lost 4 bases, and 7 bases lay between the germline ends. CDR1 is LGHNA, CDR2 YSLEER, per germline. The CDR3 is CASSQDTDYNEQFF. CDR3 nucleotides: TGCGCCAGCAGCCAAGATACTGATTACAATGAGCAGTTCTTC.

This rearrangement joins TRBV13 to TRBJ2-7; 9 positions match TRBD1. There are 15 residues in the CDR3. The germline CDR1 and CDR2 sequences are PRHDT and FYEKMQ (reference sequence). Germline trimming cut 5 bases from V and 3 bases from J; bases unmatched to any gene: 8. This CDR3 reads CASSPTGQGIYEQYF. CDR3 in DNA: TGTGCCAGCAGCCCCACGGGACAGGGAATCTACGAGCAGTACTTC.

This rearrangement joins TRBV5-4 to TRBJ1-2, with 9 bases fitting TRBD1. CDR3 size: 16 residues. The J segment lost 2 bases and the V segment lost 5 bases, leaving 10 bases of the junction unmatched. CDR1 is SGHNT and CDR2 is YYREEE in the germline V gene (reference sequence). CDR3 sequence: CASRGTGQEENYGYTF. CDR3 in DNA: TGTGCCAGCAGAGGGACAGGGCAAGAAGAAAACTATGGCTACACCTTC. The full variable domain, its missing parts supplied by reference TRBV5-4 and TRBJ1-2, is ETGVTQSPTHLIKTRGQQVTLRCSSQSGHNTVSWYQQALGQGPQFIFQYYREEENGRGNFPPRFSGLQFPNYSSELNVNALELDDSALYLCASRGTGQEENYGYTFGSGTRLTVV.

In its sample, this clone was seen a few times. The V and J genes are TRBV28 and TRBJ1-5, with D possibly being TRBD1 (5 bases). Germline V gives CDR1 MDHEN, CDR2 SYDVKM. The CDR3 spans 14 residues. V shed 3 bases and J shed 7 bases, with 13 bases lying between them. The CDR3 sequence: CASSLRRVGQPQHF. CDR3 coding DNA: TGTGCCAGCAGTTTGCGCAGGGTAGGGCAGCCCCAGCATTTT.

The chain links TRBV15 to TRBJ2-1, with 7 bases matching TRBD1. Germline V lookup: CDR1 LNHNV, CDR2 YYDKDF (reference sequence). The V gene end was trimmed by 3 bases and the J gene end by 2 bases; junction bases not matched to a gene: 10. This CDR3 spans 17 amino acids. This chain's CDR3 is CATSRGDGDSPYNEQFF. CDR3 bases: TGTGCCACCAGCAGGGGGGATGGGGACAGTCCCTACAATGAGCAGTTCTTC. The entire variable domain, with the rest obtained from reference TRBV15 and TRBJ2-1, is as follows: DAMVIQNPRYQVTQFGKPVTLSCSQTLNHNVMYWYQQKSSQAPKLLFHYYDKDFNNEADTPDNFQSRRPNTSFCFLDIRSPGLGDTAMYLCATSRGDGDSPYNEQFFGPGTRLTVL.

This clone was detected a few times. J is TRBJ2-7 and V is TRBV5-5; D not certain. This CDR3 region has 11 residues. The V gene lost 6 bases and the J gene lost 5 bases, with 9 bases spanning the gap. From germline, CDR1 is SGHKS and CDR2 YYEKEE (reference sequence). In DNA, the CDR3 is TGTGCCAGCATAAGGATTAACGAGCAGTACTTC. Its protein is CASIRINEQYF.